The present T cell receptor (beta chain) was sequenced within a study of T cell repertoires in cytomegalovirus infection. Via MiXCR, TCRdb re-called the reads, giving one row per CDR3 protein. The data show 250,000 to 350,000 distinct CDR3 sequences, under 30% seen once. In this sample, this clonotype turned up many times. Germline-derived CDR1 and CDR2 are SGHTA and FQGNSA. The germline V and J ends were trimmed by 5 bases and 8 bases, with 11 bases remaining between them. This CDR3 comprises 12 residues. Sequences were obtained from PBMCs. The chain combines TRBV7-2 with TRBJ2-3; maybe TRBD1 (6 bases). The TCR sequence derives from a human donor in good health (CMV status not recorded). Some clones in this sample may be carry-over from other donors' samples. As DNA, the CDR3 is TGTGCCAGCAGCCCACAGGGTCTTACGCAGTATTTT. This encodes CASSPQGLTQYF.